The clone carrying this T cell receptor (beta chain) has more than one count but fewer than ten. What it binds is unknown. V was clipped by 5 bases and J by 6 bases, with 6 bases between them. CDR3 length equals 11 residues. Germline V gene data show CDR1 as SEHNR and CDR2 as FQNEAQ (reference sequence). The sample is drawn from a study of post-analysis software for immune sequencing data. Overall study findings and caveats: Roughly five TRBV segments appeared more often in patients than in controls, and TRBV5-6, TRBV5-1 and TRBV20-1 were among these.

Incorporated into the TCR beta cDNA libraries were unique molecular identifiers, which served to reduce PCR and sequencing biases. MiXCR, applied by TCRdb to the PCR reads, yields one record per CDR3 protein. The repertoire consists of hundreds of thousands of distinct CDR3 sequences, with roughly 50% occurring once and the leading ten covering roughly 4.4%. Material: blood. The chain has TRBV7-9 and TRBJ2-3; D gene unclear. The receptor's source is a girl under 18 with multiple sclerosis. For the CDR3, the DNA is TGTGCCAGCAGCCCGTTCGATACGCAGTATTTT. Protein sequence: CASSPFDTQYF.